These 23 T cell receptor beta chains were sequenced from one sample in a study of vaccination and CD4 T cells after COVID-19. The antigens for these receptors are not known. Specified treatment: approximately 10-day PBMC culture with coronavirus spike peptide pools or control peptides (ViraFEST assay). An Oncomine TCR Beta short-read assay was used to sequence the DNA from cultured CD4+ T cells. TCRdb itself ran the PCR reads through MiXCR, one entry per CDR3 protein. Of about 14,000 distinct CDR3 sequences in the sample, roughly 75% were seen once. Material: CD4+ T cells from blood, cultured in vitro. These receptors came from a human donor who had recovered from COVID-19.

The chain is built from TRBV7-9 and TRBJ2-3, with D perhaps matching TRBD1 or TRBD2 (5 bases each). The CDR3 contains 17 residues. Trimming shortened V by 4 bases and J by 4 bases, and 21 bases separated the two germline ends. Looked up from germline, CDR1 is SEHNR and CDR2 is FQNEAQ (reference sequence). This chain's CDR3 is CASSSPGRDLKADTQYF. CDR3 bases: TGTGCCAGCAGCTCCCCGGGTCGGGACCTGAAGGCAGATACGCAGTATTTT.

The V and J genes are TRBV30 and TRBJ2-7; 10 nucleotides align to TRBD2. The V and J ends lost 2 bases and 7 bases, in that order; junction bases with no gene match: 8. Germline values: CDR1 GTSNPN, CDR2 SVGIG (reference sequence). The CDR3 spans 14 residues. The DNA of the CDR3 is TGTGCCTGGAGTCTTACTAGCGGGACGGGAGAGCAGTACTTC. Protein sequence: CAWSLTSGTGEQYF.

The chain is built from TRBV24-1 and TRBJ1-1; D not certain. The V gene lost 5 bases and the J gene lost 2 bases, with 8 bases spanning the gap. The V gene's germline CDR1 is KGHDR and CDR2 SFDVKD. The CDR3 loop spans 13 amino acids. The CDR3 protein is CATSGPANTEAFF. CDR3 in DNA: TGTGCCACCAGTGGGCCCGCTAACACTGAAGCTTTCTTT.

This clonotype was observed a handful of times. The chain joins TRBV6-2 or TRBV6-3 to TRBJ2-5; no firm D call. The germline V and J ends were trimmed by 2 bases and 2 bases, with 6 bases remaining between them. Per the germline V gene, CDR1 is MNHEY and CDR2 is SVGEGT. The length of the CDR3 is 13 residues. The CDR3 sequence: CASSYPWQETQYF. In nucleotides, the CDR3 is TGTGCCAGCAGTTACCCATGGCAAGAGACCCAGTACTTC.

The rearrangement joins TRBV28 to TRBJ1-2, with 10 nucleotides matching TRBD1. The V gene's germline CDR1 is MDHEN and CDR2 SYDVKM. Unmatched junction bases numbered 5, after V lost 5 bases and J lost 2 bases. The CDR3 sequence is 15 residues long. The CDR3 here is CASSPGTGANYGYTF. The DNA for the CDR3 is TGTGCCAGCAGTCCCGGGACAGGGGCAAACTATGGCTACACCTTC.

Here the CDR3 DNA reads TGTGCCAGCAGGGAGTGGGGCACAGATACGCAGTATTTT. It codes for CASREWGTDTQYF. V and J are TRBV27 and TRBJ2-3, with D unclear. Trimming shortened V by 6 bases and J by 1 base, and 8 bases separated the two germline ends. CDR3 length: 13 amino acids. Germline lookup yields CDR1 MNHEY and CDR2 SMNVEV (reference sequence).

This chain uses TRBV19 with TRBJ1-1; D perhaps matches TRBD1 (5 bases). The CDR3 has 14 residues. Germline CDR1 is LNHDA and CDR2 is SQIVND (reference sequence). The V end lost 2 bases, the J end lost 0 bases, and 7 bases lay between the germline ends. The CDR3 sequence: CASSIWGMNTEAFF. CDR3 bases: TGTGCCAGTAGTATATGGGGGATGAACACTGAAGCTTTCTTT.

This clonotype was found a few times. V gene TRBV7-8 combines with J gene TRBJ1-2, with 7 bases matching TRBD1. Germline V lookup: CDR1 SGHVS, CDR2 FQNEAQ. The CDR3 sequence is 17 residues long. J gave up 2 bases and V 4 bases, and 13 bases lay outside the gene matches. This CDR3 reads CASSSSLPGQRNYGYTF. In DNA form, the CDR3 reads TGTGCCAGCAGCTCTTCCCTTCCGGGACAGCGAAACTATGGCTACACCTTC.

On this clonotype itself: At one end, the junction sequence differs from germline, possibly due to a read error. The chain couples TRBV19 to TRBJ1-3, with D perhaps TRBD1 (5 bases). CDR3 length: 16 residues. The germline V gene encodes CDR1 LNHDA and CDR2 SQIVND (reference sequence). CDR3 sequence: CASSTLPTVSGNTIYF. DNA for the CDR3: TGCGCCAGTAGTACCCTTCCGACAGTCTCTGGAAACACCATATATTTT.

The V gene is TRBV28, the J gene TRBJ1-2; tentatively, D is TRBD1 (5 bases). Germline V gene sequence: CDR1 MDHEN, CDR2 SYDVKM. This CDR3 is 16 amino acids long. The V gene lost 7 bases and the J gene lost 4 bases, with 22 bases spanning the gap. CDR3 nucleotides: TGTGCCAGCATAGGAGGGCTAGGGGAGCCTCTCTATGGCTACACCTTC. Translation: CASIGGLGEPLYGYTF.

For the CDR3, the DNA is TGTGCCAGCAGTGATCAGGGTGGCACTGAAGCTTTCTTT. Protein product: CASSDQGGTEAFF. The V call is TRBV2, the J call TRBJ1-1, with D perhaps TRBD1 (5 bases). The V end was cut by 3 bases, the J end by 4 bases, with 9 bases between. The CDR3 covers 13 residues. The germline CDR1 and CDR2 sequences are SNHLY and FYNNEI.

This clonotype was detected a few times. CDR3 sequence reads: CAWSGGLQPNQPQHF. As DNA, the CDR3 is TGTGCCTGGAGCGGGGGGCTTCAACCAAATCAGCCCCAGCATTTT. The V and J genes are TRBV30 and TRBJ1-5, with a weak D call TRBD1 (6 bases). V gave up 3 bases and J gave up 4 bases, with 16 bases separating them. The CDR3 runs to 15 residues. Germline V gene data show CDR1 as GTSNPN and CDR2 as SVGIG (reference sequence).

The chain joins TRBV15 to TRBJ2-7; D gene uncertain. Trimming pared 5 bases from V and 2 bases from J, leaving 4 bases between. Looked up from germline, CDR1 is LNHNV and CDR2 is YYDKDF (reference sequence). The CDR3 runs to 11 residues. The CDR3: CATSATYEQYF. CDR3 sequence (DNA): TGTGCCACCAGCGCCACCTACGAGCAGTACTTC.

About this clonotype itself: The junction shows a germline mismatch at one end, possibly a read error. This rearrangement joins TRBV6-2 or TRBV6-3 to TRBJ1-2, with 7 bases identical to TRBD1. This CDR3 spans 15 amino acids. Germline assignment: CDR1 MNHEY and CDR2 SVGEGT. CDR3 protein: CASTYRNRGNYGYTF. CDR3 DNA sequence: TGTGCCAGCACTTACCGGAACAGGGGTAACTATGGCTACACCTTC.

V and J are TRBV7-9 and TRBJ1-2; D is unclear. The ends were cut back, 7 bases at V and 5 bases at J, with 20 bases in the middle. The CDR3 is 15 residues long. CDR1 and CDR2 from the germline V gene are SEHNR and FQNEAQ (reference sequence). CDR3 nucleotides: TGTGCCAGCACCCATCAATACGAGGGCCTTTATGGCTACACCTTC. The encoded protein is CASTHQYEGLYGYTF.

In its sample, this clonotype was seen a few times. CDR3 DNA: TGTGCCAGCAGAGCGGACAGGGATGGGTATCAGCCCCAGCATTTT. Translated: CASRADRDGYQPQHF. The chain couples TRBV2 to TRBJ1-5, with 8 bases that match TRBD1. After removal of 6 bases from V and 5 bases from J, the junction contained 9 bases not matched to a gene. CDR3 length: 15 residues. CDR1 SNHLY and CDR2 FYNNEI come from the germline V gene.

The rearrangement joins TRBV7-2 to TRBJ1-6; D might be TRBD1 (6 bases). V lost 5 bases and J 13 bases, leaving 21 bases between the germline ends. The CDR3 runs to 15 residues. Germline V gene lookup returns CDR1 SGHTA and CDR2 FQGNSA. CDR3 DNA sequence: TGTGCCAGCAGCCTGGGACAAGCAGAGAGTTCGCCCCTCCACTTT. Protein sequence: CASSLGQAESSPLHF.

This clonotype is deemed large (0.1 to 1%). The chain is built from TRBV20-1 and TRBJ1-6; no clear D. The CDR3 has 9 residues. CDR1 and CDR2 (germline): DFQATT, SNEGSKA (reference sequence). V was shortened by 6 bases and J by 13 bases, with 7 bases between the two germline ends. CDR3 in DNA: TGCAGTGCCCACGTCCCCCTCCACTTT. It translates to CSAHVPLHF.

CDR3: CASSYLADTQYF. The CDR3 DNA reads TGTGCCAGCAGCTACTTAGCAGATACGCAGTATTTT. The genes are TRBV11-1 and TRBJ2-3; D not certain. This CDR3 has 12 residues. Trimming pared 4 bases from V and 4 bases from J, leaving 6 bases between. Germline V gene data show CDR1 as SGHAT and CDR2 as FQDESV (reference sequence). Filled out from reference TRBV11-1 and TRBJ2-3, the complete variable domain reads EAEVAQSPRYKITEKSQAVAFWCDPISGHATLYWYRQILGQGPELLVQFQDESVVDDSQLPKDRFSAERLKGVDSTLKIQPAELGDSAMYLCASSYLADTQYFGPGTRLTVL.

V usage is TRBV7-2 and J usage is TRBJ2-3, with D perhaps matching TRBD1 or TRBD2 (5 bases each). V was shortened by 4 bases and J by 2 bases, with 19 bases between the two germline ends. This CDR3 has 17 amino acids. Germline loops: CDR1 SGHTA, CDR2 FQGNSA. The CDR3 is CASSSTGRGAHTDTQYF. The CDR3 DNA reads TGTGCCAGCAGCTCAACGGGGCGCGGAGCTCACACAGATACGCAGTATTTT.

The V gene is TRBV6-1, the J gene TRBJ1-5; D is uncertain. Trimming pared 8 bases from V and 5 bases from J, leaving 13 bases between. In germline, CDR1 is MNHNS, CDR2 SASEGT. There are 13 residues in the CDR3. The CDR3 DNA sequence: TGTGCCAGCCTCAACAGAATAGATCAGCCCCAGCATTTT. As protein: CASLNRIDQPQHF.

The chain employs TRBV6-5 and TRBJ2-7; 10 bases fit TRBD2. This CDR3 comprises 16 residues. Germline CDR1 reads MNHEY; CDR2 reads SVGAGI. The V gene end was trimmed by 2 bases and the J gene end by 5 bases; junction bases not matched to a gene: 9. The CDR3 region has the DNA TGTGCCAGCAGTTACGGGGCTAGCGGGAGCCCCCACGAGCAGTACTTC. Translating gives CASSYGASGSPHEQYF.

This chain uses TRBV11-3 with TRBJ1-2; tentatively, D is TRBD1 (6 bases). V dropped 2 bases and J dropped 3 bases, with 19 bases sitting between them. This CDR3 spans 17 amino acids. Germline CDR1 SGHNT, CDR2 YENEEA. This CDR3 reads CASSLRGGRSLYYGYTF. In DNA form, the CDR3 reads TGTGCCAGCAGCTTAAGGGGGGGGCGTTCTTTATACTATGGCTACACCTTC.